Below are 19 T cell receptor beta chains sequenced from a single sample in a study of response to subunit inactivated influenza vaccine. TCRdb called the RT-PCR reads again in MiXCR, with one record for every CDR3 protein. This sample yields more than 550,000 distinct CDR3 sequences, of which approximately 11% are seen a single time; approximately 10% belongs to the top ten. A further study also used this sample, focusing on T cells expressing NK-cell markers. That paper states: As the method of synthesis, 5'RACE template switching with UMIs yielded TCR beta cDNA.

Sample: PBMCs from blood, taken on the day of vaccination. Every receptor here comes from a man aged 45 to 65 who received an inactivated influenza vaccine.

The CDR3 region is CASSALTSDYEQYF. The DNA for the CDR3 is TGTGCCAGCAGTGCCCTTACTAGCGACTACGAGCAGTACTTC. The chain employs TRBV6-2 or TRBV6-3 and TRBJ2-7, with 7 bases lining up with TRBD2. The CDR3 covers 14 residues. Germline V lookup: CDR1 MNHEY, CDR2 SVGEGT. V was pared by 5 bases and J by 3 bases, with 7 bases of the junction left unmatched.

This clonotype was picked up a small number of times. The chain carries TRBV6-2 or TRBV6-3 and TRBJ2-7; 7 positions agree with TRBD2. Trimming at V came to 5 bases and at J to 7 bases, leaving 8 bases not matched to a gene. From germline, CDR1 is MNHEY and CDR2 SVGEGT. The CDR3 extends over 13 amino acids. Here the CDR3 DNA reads TGTGCCAGCAGTCCCCTCGACGGGGGGGAGCAGTACTTC. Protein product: CASSPLDGGEQYF.

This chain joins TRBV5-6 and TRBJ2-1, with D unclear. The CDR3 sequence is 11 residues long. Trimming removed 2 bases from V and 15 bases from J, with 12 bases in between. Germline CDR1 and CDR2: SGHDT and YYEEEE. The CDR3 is CASSLESSRFF. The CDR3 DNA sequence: TGTGCCAGCAGCTTAGAATCGAGTCGGTTCTTC.

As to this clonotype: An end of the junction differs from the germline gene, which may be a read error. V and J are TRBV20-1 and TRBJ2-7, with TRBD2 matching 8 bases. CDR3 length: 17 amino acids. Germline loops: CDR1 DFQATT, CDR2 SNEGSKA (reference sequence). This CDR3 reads CSARVSPLSGGSSEQYF. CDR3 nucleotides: TGCAGTGCTAGGGTCTCGCCACTATCGGGAGGGTCCTCCGAGCAGTACTTC.

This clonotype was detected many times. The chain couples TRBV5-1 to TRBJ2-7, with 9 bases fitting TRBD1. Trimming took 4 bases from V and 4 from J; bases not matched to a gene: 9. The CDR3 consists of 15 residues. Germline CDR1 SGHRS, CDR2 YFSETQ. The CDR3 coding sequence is TGCGCCAGCAGCCACGGACAGGGGCGTTTGTACGAGCAGTACTTC. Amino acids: CASSHGQGRLYEQYF.

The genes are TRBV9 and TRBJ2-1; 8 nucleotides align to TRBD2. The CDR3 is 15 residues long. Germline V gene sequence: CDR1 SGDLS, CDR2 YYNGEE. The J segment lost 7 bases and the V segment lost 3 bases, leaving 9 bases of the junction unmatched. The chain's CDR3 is CASSESGSPINEQFF. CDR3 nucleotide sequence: TGTGCCAGCAGCGAAAGCGGGAGTCCCATAAATGAGCAGTTCTTC.

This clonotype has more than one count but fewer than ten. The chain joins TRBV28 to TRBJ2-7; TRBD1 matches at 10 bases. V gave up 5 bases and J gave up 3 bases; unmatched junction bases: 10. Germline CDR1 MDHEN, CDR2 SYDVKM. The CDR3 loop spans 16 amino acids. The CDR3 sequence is CASSTRTGGAFYEQYF. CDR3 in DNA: TGTGCCAGCAGTACCCGGACAGGGGGAGCTTTCTACGAGCAGTACTTC.

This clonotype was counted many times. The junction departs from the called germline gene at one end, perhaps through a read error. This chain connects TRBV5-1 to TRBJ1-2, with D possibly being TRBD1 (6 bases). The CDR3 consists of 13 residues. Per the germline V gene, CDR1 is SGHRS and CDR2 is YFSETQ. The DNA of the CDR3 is TGTGCCAGCAGCTTAGGGGGGTCATATGGCTACACCTTC. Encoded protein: CASSLGGSYGYTF.

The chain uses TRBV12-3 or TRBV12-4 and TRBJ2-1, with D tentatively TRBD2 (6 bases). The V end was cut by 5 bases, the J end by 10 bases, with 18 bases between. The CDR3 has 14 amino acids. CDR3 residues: CASSPDTSRVEQFF. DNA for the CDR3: TGTGCCAGCAGTCCCGATACTAGCCGGGTCGAGCAGTTCTTC.

CDR3 residues: CAIRSDPYNEQFF. For the CDR3, the DNA is TGTGCCATCAGAAGCGACCCCTACAATGAGCAGTTCTTC. The rearrangement joins TRBV10-3 to TRBJ2-1, with unresolved D. Germline V gene lookup returns CDR1 ENHRY and CDR2 SYGVKD. Trimming removed 6 bases at V and 2 bases at J, with 8 bases between. The CDR3 is 13 amino acids.

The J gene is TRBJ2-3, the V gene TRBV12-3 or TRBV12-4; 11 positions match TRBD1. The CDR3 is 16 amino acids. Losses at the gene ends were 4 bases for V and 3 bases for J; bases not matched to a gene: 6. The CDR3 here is CASSYGDRGWTDTQYF. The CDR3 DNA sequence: TGTGCCAGCAGTTATGGGGACAGGGGGTGGACAGATACGCAGTATTTT.

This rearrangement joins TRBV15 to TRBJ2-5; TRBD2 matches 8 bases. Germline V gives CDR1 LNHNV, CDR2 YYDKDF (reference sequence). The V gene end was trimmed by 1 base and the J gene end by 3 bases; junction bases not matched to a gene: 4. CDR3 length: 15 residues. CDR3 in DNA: TGTGCCACCAGCAGAGTACATAGCGGGGAAGAGACCCAGTACTTC. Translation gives CATSRVHSGEETQYF.

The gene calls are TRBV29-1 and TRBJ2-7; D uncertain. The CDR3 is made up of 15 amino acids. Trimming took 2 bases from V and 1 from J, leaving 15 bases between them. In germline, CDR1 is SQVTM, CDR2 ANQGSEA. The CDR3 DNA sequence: TGCAGCGTTGAATCAATGTCGGGTTTTTCCTACGAGCAGTACTTC. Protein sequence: CSVESMSGFSYEQYF.

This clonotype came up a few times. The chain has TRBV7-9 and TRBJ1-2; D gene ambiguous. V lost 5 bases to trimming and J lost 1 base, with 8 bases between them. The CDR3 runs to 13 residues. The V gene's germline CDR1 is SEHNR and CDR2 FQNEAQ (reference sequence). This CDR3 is CASSASYNYGYTF. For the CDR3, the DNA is TGTGCCAGCAGCGCCTCATATAACTATGGCTACACCTTC.

The CDR3 reads CASSLGYGQNTYEQYF. The CDR3 coding sequence is TGCGCCAGCAGCTTGGGGTATGGGCAGAATACCTACGAGCAGTACTTC. The genes are TRBV5-1 and TRBJ2-7; D is ambiguous. Germline V gives CDR1 SGHRS, CDR2 YFSETQ. This CDR3 contains 16 residues. The V gene lost 0 bases and the J gene lost 2 bases, with 15 bases spanning the gap. The variable domain in full, completed from reference TRBV5-1 and TRBJ2-7, reads KAGVTQTPRYLIKTRGQQVTLSCSPISGHRSVSWYQQTPGQGLQFLFEYFSETQRNKGNFPGRFSGRQFSNSRSEMNVSTLELGDSALYLCASSLGYGQNTYEQYFGPGTRLTVT.

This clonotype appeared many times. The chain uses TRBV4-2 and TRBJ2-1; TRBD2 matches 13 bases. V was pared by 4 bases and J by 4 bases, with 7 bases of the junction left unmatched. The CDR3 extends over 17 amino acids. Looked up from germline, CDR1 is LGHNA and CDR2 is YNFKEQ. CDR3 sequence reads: CASSPWTSGGQYNEQFF. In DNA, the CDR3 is TGTGCCAGCAGCCCCTGGACTAGCGGGGGCCAGTACAATGAGCAGTTCTTC.

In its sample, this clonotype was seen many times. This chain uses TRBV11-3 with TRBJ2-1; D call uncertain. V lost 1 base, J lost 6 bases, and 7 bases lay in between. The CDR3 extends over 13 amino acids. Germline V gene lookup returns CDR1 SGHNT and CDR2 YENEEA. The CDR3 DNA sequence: TGTGCCAGCAGCTTAGGGACGGGCAATGAGCAGTTCTTC. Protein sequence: CASSLGTGNEQFF.

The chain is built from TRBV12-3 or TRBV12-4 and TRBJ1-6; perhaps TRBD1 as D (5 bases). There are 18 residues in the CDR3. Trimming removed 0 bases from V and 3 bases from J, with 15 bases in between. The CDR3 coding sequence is TGTGCCAGCAGTTTAGCCCGCCCGAGCGGGGGCTATAATTCACCCCTCCACTTT. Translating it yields CASSLARPSGGYNSPLHF.

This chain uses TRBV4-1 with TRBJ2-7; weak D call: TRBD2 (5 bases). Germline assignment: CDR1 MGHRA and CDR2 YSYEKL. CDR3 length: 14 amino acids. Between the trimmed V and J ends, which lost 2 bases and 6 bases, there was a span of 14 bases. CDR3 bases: TGCGCCAGCAGCCAAATGATGGCCGGAGGCGAGCAGTACTTC. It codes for CASSQMMAGGEQYF.